This T cell receptor (beta chain) was sequenced for a study of cytomegalovirus exposure and HLA in healthy donors. Study overall: The 120 or so validation repertoires, a later analysis reported, used the same platform as the 550 to 800 first-cohort repertoires. General study findings and limits: Rarity held for most TCR sequences, but there were some public TCRs that occurred in many donors. Reports indicated that the classifier achieved high specificity and sensitivity in diagnosing cytomegalovirus status.

It was the roughly 130-subject validation cohort, separate from the roughly 700-subject first cohort, to which the donors belonged. V dropped 4 bases and J dropped 7 bases, with 14 bases sitting between them. This CDR3 comprises 13 residues. Germline CDR1 is SQVTM and CDR2 is ANQGSEA. In regard to this clone: Its matching antigen is unknown.

Measured with immunoSEQ multiplex PCR; TCRdb has only the in-frame clones, and not every one. Among under 85,000 clones, 90% to 95% were seen once, and the ten largest hold less than 6%. The clonotype comes from a man between 18 and 29 years old in good health and CMV-seropositive. This chain links TRBV29-1 with TRBJ1-5; D gene ambiguous. Sample: PBMCs. CDR3 residues: CSVAAGSGQPQHF. CDR3 bases: TGCAGCGTTGCGGCTGGCAGCGGACAGCCCCAGCATTTT.